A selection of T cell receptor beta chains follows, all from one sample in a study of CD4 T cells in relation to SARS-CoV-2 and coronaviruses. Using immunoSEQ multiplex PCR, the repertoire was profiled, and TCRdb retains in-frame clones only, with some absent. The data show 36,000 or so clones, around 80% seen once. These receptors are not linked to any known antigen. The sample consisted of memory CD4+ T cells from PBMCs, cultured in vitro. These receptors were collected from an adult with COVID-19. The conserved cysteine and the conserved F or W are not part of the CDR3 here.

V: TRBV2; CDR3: ASSATGTRPSGSPQH
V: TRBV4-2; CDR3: ASSQTNGELF
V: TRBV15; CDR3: ATSRGMQGTDTQY
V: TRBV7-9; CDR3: ASGLPGQVLNTQY
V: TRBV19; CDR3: ASSPLTSMGTETQY
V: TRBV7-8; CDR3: ASSSVAGGPGGEQF
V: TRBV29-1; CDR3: SVAGGNFGYT
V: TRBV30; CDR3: AWSVNEKLF
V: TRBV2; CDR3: ASSDKREGRFSSGELF
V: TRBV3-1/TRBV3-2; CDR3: ASSQADTQY
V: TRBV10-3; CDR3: AARQLLSEKLF
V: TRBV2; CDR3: ASKQGLANTGELF
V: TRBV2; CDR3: ATRPGGTLSYEQY
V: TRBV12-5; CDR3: ASGKPGTDNEKLF
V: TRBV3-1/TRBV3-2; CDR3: ASSQDRQGQPSTDTQY
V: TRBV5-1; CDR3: ASSSDGQGNQPQH
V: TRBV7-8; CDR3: ASSLAGGPGGGELF
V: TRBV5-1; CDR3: ASSLLTSGTGELF
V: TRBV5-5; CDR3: ASLWGWDTEAF
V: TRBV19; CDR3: ASSIGARAWGYT
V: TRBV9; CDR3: ASSVDQDYEQY
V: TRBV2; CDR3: ASSELRTQETQY
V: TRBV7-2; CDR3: ASSLSRNNEKLF
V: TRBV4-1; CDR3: ASSHDEAYNEQF
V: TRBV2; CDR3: ASRPAYEQY
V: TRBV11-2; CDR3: ASSLGPNYGYT
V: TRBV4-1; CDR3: ASSQAVTGTGAYEQY
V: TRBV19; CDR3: ASKPGQGAYEQY
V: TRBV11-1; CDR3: ASSFGGSGRDNEQF
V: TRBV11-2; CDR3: ASSLWGTDTQY